The present T cell receptor beta chain was sequenced within a study of beta chain features in type 1 diabetes. Expressed TCRB transcripts were sequenced because the isolated RNA had all been reverse transcribed beforehand. Here immunoSEQ multiplex PCR was the method, and the copy in TCRdb shows in-frame clones only, minus some. This sample carries about 140,000 clones, roughly 7.2% of them seen once, and the ten largest clones take under 1.5%. This clone was observed a handful of times. Its antigen is still unknown. One junction end disagrees with the germline gene, perhaps due to a read error. This CDR3 spans 18 amino acids. Per germline, CDR1 SGHTA and CDR2 FQGNSA. Findings of the study overall: Possibly, sequencing cDNA over-represented cells that had high TCR expression levels. Type 1 diabetes patients had fewer VDJ junction insertions and more deletions. For Type 1 diabetes patients, all four CD4+ subsets carried TCRB CDR3s that were moderately but significantly shorter. Healthy donors had naive, central memory and Treg TCRB repertoires that appeared less similar than those seen among patients.

The clonotype comes from a woman aged 30 to 39 in good health. What was sequenced was central memory CD4+ T cells from blood. The gene calls are TRBV7-2 and TRBJ2-1, with 13 positions matching TRBD2. The CDR3 loop is CASSLGSLAGGSYNEQFF. The CDR3 nucleotides read TGTGCCAGCAGTTTAGGGTCACTAGCGGGAGGGTCCTACAATGAGCAGTTCTTC.